One and the same sample provided the 31 T cell receptor beta chains below, sequenced in a study of blood T cell repertoires in COVID-19. TCRdb's copy holds only in-frame clones and misses some; the assay was immunoSEQ multiplex PCR. The table records more than 200,000 clones, about nine tenths of them present only once. Sequencing input: peripheral blood. Receptors originate from a man in his fifties or sixties with acute or convalescent COVID-19.

This chain uses TRBV2 with TRBJ2-7, with a tentative D call TRBD2 (6 bases). CDR1 is SNHLY, CDR2 FYNNEI, per germline. V lost 4 bases and J 3 bases, leaving 13 bases between the germline ends. This CDR3 has 14 amino acids. The CDR3 here is CASSAWTTYYEQYF. Here the CDR3 DNA reads TGTGCCAGCAGTGCCTGGACTACCTACTACGAGCAGTACTTC. The full variable domain, in which reference TRBV2 and TRBJ2-7 provide the parts outside the CDR3, is EPEVTQTPSHQVTQMGQEVILRCVPISNHLYFYWYRQILGQKVEFLVSFYNNEISEKSEIFDDQFSVERPDGSNFTLKIRSTKLEDSAMYFCASSAWTTYYEQYFGPGTRLTVT.

This chain joins TRBV25-1 and TRBJ2-3, with D tentatively TRBD1 (6 bases). V lost 4 bases to trimming and J lost 4 bases, with 12 bases between them. Germline-derived CDR1 and CDR2 are MGHDK and SYGVNS. This CDR3 region has 14 residues. In DNA form, the CDR3 reads TGTGCCAGCAGTGTGGCAGGGGTTGCAGATACGCAGTATTTT. Its translation is CASSVAGVADTQYF.

The chain couples TRBV10-1 to TRBJ2-7; D ambiguous. V was trimmed by 1 base and J by 5 bases, leaving 12 bases between them. Germline lookup yields CDR1 WNHNN and CDR2 SYGVQD (reference sequence). The CDR3 loop spans 14 amino acids. CDR3 loop: CASSEWSLSDEQYF. The DNA of the CDR3 is TGCGCCAGCAGTGAGTGGAGCCTGTCGGACGAGCAGTACTTC.

The chain carries TRBV6-4 and TRBJ2-3, with TRBD2 matching over 9 bases. The CDR3 is 15 residues long. The junction had 4 bases not matched to a gene; V was cut back by 0 bases and J by 6 bases. Germline V CDR1 and CDR2: MRHNA, SNTAGT. CDR3 nucleotide sequence: TGTGCCAGCAGTGACTCCCCCAGCGGGGGGGATACGCAGTATTTT. Its protein product is CASSDSPSGGDTQYF.

The chain uses TRBV6-5 and TRBJ1-1, with D tentatively TRBD1 (5 bases). The V end lost 7 bases, the J end lost 2 bases, and 17 bases lay between the germline ends. Germline values: CDR1 MNHEY, CDR2 SVGAGI. This CDR3 is 15 amino acids long. The CDR3 sequence is CASIDNQGGNTEAFF. The CDR3 nucleotides are TGTGCCAGCATCGACAACCAGGGTGGCAACACTGAAGCTTTCTTT.

The chain links TRBV18 to TRBJ2-6; maybe TRBD1 (5 bases). Germline CDR1 reads KGHSH; CDR2 reads LQKENI. V was pared by 2 bases and J by 1 base, with 21 bases between. The CDR3 extends over 20 amino acids. The CDR3 here is CASSPNRVGSAGSGANVLTF. The CDR3 DNA reads TGTGCCAGCTCACCAAATCGGGTCGGGTCGGCAGGGTCTGGGGCCAACGTCCTGACTTTC.

This clone was seen only a few times. This chain connects TRBV6-1 to TRBJ2-1; TRBD1 agrees at 10 bases. Germline trimming cut 4 bases from V and 7 bases from J; bases unmatched to any gene: 10. There are 16 residues in the CDR3. Germline values: CDR1 MNHNS, CDR2 SASEGT. The chain's CDR3 is CASSGGGQGMVNEQFF. The DNA of the CDR3 is TGTGCCAGCAGTGGTGGGGGACAGGGGATGGTTAATGAGCAGTTCTTC.

The chain is built from TRBV19 and TRBJ1-2; 10 nucleotides line up with TRBD1. The CDR3 has 16 amino acids. With 6 bases clipped from V and 3 bases from J, the junction kept 10 bases outside the gene matches. Germline V gene data show CDR1 as LNHDA and CDR2 as SQIVND (reference sequence). This CDR3 reads CASRNPGQGSHYGYTF. The CDR3 DNA reads as TGTGCCAGTAGAAACCCGGGACAGGGGAGTCACTATGGCTACACCTTC.

The chain uses TRBV7-9 and TRBJ1-1; 9 positions match TRBD1. CDR1 and CDR2 (germline): SEHNR, FQNEAQ (reference sequence). CDR3 length: 12 residues. Germline trimming cut 5 bases from V and 11 bases from J; bases unmatched to any gene: 6. The CDR3 coding sequence is TGTGCCAGCAGCCGAGACAGGGGGTTTGCTTTCTTT. Amino acids: CASSRDRGFAFF.

The gene calls are TRBV3-1 (or the pseudogene TRBV3-2) and TRBJ2-7; 7 bases match TRBD1. The germline CDR1 and CDR2 sequences are LGHDT and YNNKEL (reference sequence). The junction had 5 bases not matched to a gene; V was cut back by 6 bases and J by 0 bases. This CDR3 is 14 amino acids long. CDR3 amino acids: CASRLTGSSYEQYF. The DNA of the CDR3 is TGTGCCAGCAGACTGACAGGGAGCTCCTACGAGCAGTACTTC.

This chain links TRBV9 with TRBJ2-1, with D maybe TRBD2 (5 bases). V shed 0 bases and J shed 5 bases, with 15 bases lying between them. Germline V gives CDR1 SGDLS, CDR2 YYNGEE. CDR3 size: 16 residues. In nucleotides, the CDR3 is TGTGCCAGCAGCGTAGGGGCTAGCACGTTGGACAATGAGCAGTTCTTC. Protein product: CASSVGASTLDNEQFF.

The V and J genes are TRBV4-2 and TRBJ1-2; D is uncertain. The CDR3 extends over 13 amino acids. Germline V CDR1 and CDR2: LGHNA, YNFKEQ. The V and J ends lost 4 bases and 2 bases respectively, with 8 bases between them. The CDR3: CASSPDLNYGYTF. The CDR3 nucleotides are TGTGCCAGCAGCCCAGACTTGAACTATGGCTACACCTTC.

The rearrangement links TRBV13 to TRBJ1-2; 7 bases are shared with TRBD1. Trimming at V came to 5 bases and at J to 2 bases, leaving 5 bases not matched to a gene. The CDR3 loop spans 14 amino acids. The germline V gene has CDR1 PRHDT and CDR2 FYEKMQ (reference sequence). The CDR3 here is CASSIYRGNYGYTF. The CDR3 bases are TGTGCCAGCAGCATCTACAGGGGCAACTATGGCTACACCTTC. Combining the CDR3 with reference TRBV13 and TRBJ1-2 gives the whole variable domain AAGVIQSPRHLIKEKRETATLKCYPIPRHDTVYWYQQGPGQDPQFLISFYEKMQSDKGSIPDRFSAQQFSDYHSELNMSSLELGDSALYFCASSIYRGNYGYTFGSGTRLTVV.

The V gene is TRBV29-1, the J gene TRBJ1-1; 8 bases align to TRBD1. Germline assignment: CDR1 SQVTM and CDR2 ANQGSEA. V lost 6 bases and J lost 1; bases outside the gene matches: 1. The CDR3 length is 12 residues. The CDR3 DNA sequence: TGCAGCGTCGGGACAGGGAACACTGAAGCTTTCTTT. Translating it yields CSVGTGNTEAFF.

The chain is built from TRBV6-5 and TRBJ1-5; D possibly corresponds to TRBD1 (5 bases). The CDR3 covers 13 residues. V gave up 8 bases and J gave up 4 bases, with 12 bases separating them. Per the germline V gene, CDR1 is MNHEY and CDR2 is SVGAGI. This CDR3 reads CASGAGGNQPQHF. The CDR3 nucleotides read TGTGCCAGCGGGGCGGGGGGTAATCAGCCCCAGCATTTT.

The chain employs TRBV12-3 or TRBV12-4 and TRBJ1-2; D may be TRBD1 (6 bases). The CDR3 spans 13 residues. V dropped 3 bases and J dropped 5 bases, with 10 bases sitting between them. The CDR3: CASSFRTAYGYTF. The CDR3 coding sequence is TGTGCCAGCAGTTTCAGGACAGCGTATGGCTACACCTTC.

This rearrangement joins TRBV3-1 (or the pseudogene TRBV3-2) to TRBJ2-2; 12 bases are a match to TRBD2. The CDR3 consists of 16 residues. Germline lookup yields CDR1 LGHDT and CDR2 YNNKEL (reference sequence). V trimming: 4 bases; J trimming: 6 bases; junction bases outside the gene matches: 6. The CDR3 here is CASSRLAGARAGELFF. The CDR3, as DNA: TGTGCCAGCAGCCGACTAGCGGGGGCCAGGGCCGGGGAGCTGTTTTTT.

V gene TRBV5-1 combines with J gene TRBJ2-6, with no clear D. Trimming removed 4 bases from V and 0 bases from J, with 11 bases in between. Per germline, CDR1 SGHRS and CDR2 YFSETQ. The CDR3 totals 16 residues. The CDR3 DNA is TGCGCCAGCAGCATCGGTTTACTCTCTGGGGCCAACGTCCTGACTTTC. Translating it yields CASSIGLLSGANVLTF.

The rearrangement links TRBV3-1 (or the pseudogene TRBV3-2) to TRBJ1-2; TRBD1 agrees at 7 bases. The CDR3 extends over 12 amino acids. Germline CDR1 is LGHDT and CDR2 is YNNKEL (reference sequence). Germline trimming cut 5 bases from V and 7 bases from J; bases unmatched to any gene: 4. The CDR3 DNA reads TGTGCCAGCAGCACAGGGGATAGTGGCTACACCTTC. It translates to CASSTGDSGYTF.

This chain links TRBV5-5 with TRBJ1-6, with a weak D call TRBD1 (6 bases). The CDR3 contains 15 residues. In germline, CDR1 is SGHKS, CDR2 YYEKEE (reference sequence). V was clipped by 4 bases and J by 6 bases, with 14 bases between them. This chain's CDR3 is CASSAPGGPNSPLHF. The CDR3 DNA reads as TGTGCCAGCAGCGCCCCGGGGGGGCCTAATTCACCCCTCCACTTT.

The chain has TRBV5-1 and TRBJ2-1; D perhaps matches TRBD2 (7 bases). The ends were cut back, 4 bases at V and 7 bases at J, with 27 bases in the middle. Looked up from germline, CDR1 is SGHRS and CDR2 is YFSETQ. The CDR3 is 18 residues long. The CDR3 DNA is TGCGCCAGCAGCCAAATCCCGGCGGGGGACATAATCTGGAATGAGCAGTTCTTC. This encodes CASSQIPAGDIIWNEQFF.

The V and J genes are TRBV5-1 and TRBJ1-1, with no clear D. Germline CDR1 and CDR2: SGHRS and YFSETQ. Trimming left V 5 bases short and J 1 base short, with 9 bases between. This CDR3 spans 13 amino acids. CDR3 coding DNA: TGCGCCAGCAGGGCCAAAGAGAACACTGAAGCTTTCTTT. Its protein product is CASRAKENTEAFF. The full variable domain, with the rest looked up from reference TRBV5-1 and TRBJ1-1, is KAGVTQTPRYLIKTRGQQVTLSCSPISGHRSVSWYQQTPGQGLQFLFEYFSETQRNKGNFPGRFSGRQFSNSRSEMNVSTLELGDSALYLCASRAKENTEAFFGQGTRLTVV.

The CDR3 here is CASSKTSGVSSYNEQFF. CDR3 nucleotide sequence: TGTGCCAGCAGTAAGACTAGCGGGGTTAGCTCCTACAATGAGCAGTTCTTC. The V call is TRBV9, the J call TRBJ2-1, with 11 positions matching TRBD2. The CDR3 loop spans 17 amino acids. Germline loops: CDR1 SGDLS, CDR2 YYNGEE. V lost 5 bases, J lost 0 bases, and 7 bases stayed unmatched.

The chain couples TRBV27 to TRBJ2-1; D possibly corresponds to TRBD2 (7 bases). CDR1 and CDR2 from the germline V gene are MNHEY and SMNVEV (reference sequence). This CDR3 is 14 amino acids long. V dropped 4 bases and J dropped 9 bases, with 16 bases sitting between them. The CDR3 nucleotides are TGTGCCAGCAGTTCGGGCGGGGGCGTGGGTGAGCAGTTCTTC. Its protein product is CASSSGGGVGEQFF.

The CDR3: CASMKSRGFTDTQYF. The CDR3 coding sequence is TGTGCCAGCATGAAGTCGCGGGGGTTTACAGATACGCAGTATTTT. The rearrangement uses TRBV27 and TRBJ2-3, with 7 bases matching TRBD2. V lost 7 bases, J lost 3 bases, and 10 bases stayed unmatched. The CDR3 length is 15 residues. Germline CDR1 MNHEY, CDR2 SMNVEV (reference sequence).

This chain connects TRBV7-2 to TRBJ2-7, with 9 bases lining up with TRBD2. The trim removed 6 bases at V and 2 bases at J, leaving 5 bases unmatched. The CDR3 spans 14 residues. Germline V gives CDR1 SGHTA, CDR2 FQGNSA. CDR3 in amino acids: CASRQGLATYEQYF. CDR3 DNA sequence: TGTGCCAGCAGGCAAGGACTAGCGACCTACGAGCAGTACTTC.

The chain carries TRBV3-1 (or the pseudogene TRBV3-2) and TRBJ1-3; unclear D gene. CDR3 length equals 13 residues. CDR1 is LGHDT, CDR2 YNNKEL, per germline (reference sequence). V lost 1 base and J lost 4, with 5 bases in between. As DNA, the CDR3 is TGTGCCAGCAGCCAAGTCCTGGGAAACACCATATATTTT. Translating gives CASSQVLGNTIYF.

The chain employs TRBV29-1 and TRBJ2-7, with D possibly being TRBD1 (5 bases). Trimming removed 7 bases from V and 0 bases from J, with 10 bases in between. Germline CDR1 SQVTM, CDR2 ANQGSEA. The CDR3 is 12 amino acids. The chain's CDR3 is CSAAGNSYEQYF. DNA of the CDR3: TGCAGCGCAGCAGGGAACTCCTACGAGCAGTACTTC.

The genes are TRBV5-1 and TRBJ1-2, with D possibly matching TRBD1 (5 bases). CDR3 length: 15 amino acids. Germline V gives CDR1 SGHRS, CDR2 YFSETQ. Trimming stripped 1 base from V and 4 bases from J, with 14 bases between. CDR3 sequence: CASSLWGGTSYGYTF. The CDR3 coding sequence is TGCGCCAGCAGCTTGTGGGGGGGAACATCCTATGGCTACACCTTC.

This clone came up once. The chain combines TRBV6-5 with TRBJ2-7; 8 positions agree with TRBD1. Germline CDR1 reads MNHEY; CDR2 reads SVGAGI. V dropped 4 bases and J dropped 4; count of bases not matched to a gene: 12. This CDR3 comprises 16 residues. CDR3: CASSSSHRGSLYEQYF. CDR3 DNA: TGTGCCAGCAGTTCCTCCCACAGGGGGTCGTTATACGAGCAGTACTTC.

The chain combines TRBV5-4 with TRBJ1-6, with 10 bases fitting TRBD1. CDR3 length: 15 residues. CDR1 and CDR2 from the germline V gene are SGHNT and YYREEE (reference sequence). V trimming: 4 bases; J trimming: 9 bases; junction bases outside the gene matches: 7. CDR3 sequence reads: CASSRRDRGFSPLHF. The CDR3 nucleotides read TGTGCCAGCAGCCGCCGGGACAGGGGTTTTTCACCCCTCCACTTT.